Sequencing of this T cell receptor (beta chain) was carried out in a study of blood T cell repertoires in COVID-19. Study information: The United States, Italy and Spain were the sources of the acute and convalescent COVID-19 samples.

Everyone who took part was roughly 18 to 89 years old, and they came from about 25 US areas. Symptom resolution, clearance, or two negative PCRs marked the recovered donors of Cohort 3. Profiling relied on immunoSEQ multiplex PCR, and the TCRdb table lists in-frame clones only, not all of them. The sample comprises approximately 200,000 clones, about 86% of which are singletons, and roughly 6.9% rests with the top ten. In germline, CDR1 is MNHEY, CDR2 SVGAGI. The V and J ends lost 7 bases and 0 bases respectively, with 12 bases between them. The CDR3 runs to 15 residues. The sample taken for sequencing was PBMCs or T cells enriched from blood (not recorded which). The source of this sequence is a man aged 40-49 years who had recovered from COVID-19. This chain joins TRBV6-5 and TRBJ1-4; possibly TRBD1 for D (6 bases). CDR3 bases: TGTGCCAGCAAGATAAACAGGGCAACTAATGAAAAACTGTTTTTT. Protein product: CASKINRATNEKLFF.